The entry below gives a single T cell receptor (beta chain) sequence along with its context. The clone's antigen remains unknown. There are no base qualities to consult, and no much larger clone falls within one base. In the prospective study, participants were about 18 to 100 years old, resided in approximately 25 geographic areas of the United States, and were enrolled through a virtual design. To assign participants to cohorts, the prospective study relied on clinical history that participants themselves reported in a screening survey and a study questionnaire. ImmuneRACE Cohort 3 recovered participants were defined by two consecutive negative NP/OP PCR tests, healthcare professional clearance, or symptom resolution. In the prospective study, mobile phlebotomists collected whole blood, serum and a nasopharyngeal or oropharyngeal swab from each participant. Prospective study participants could optionally give additional blood draws and questionnaires over an approximately 2-month period. Before DNA extraction, prospective study blood samples were shipped either frozen or at room temperature.

The record originates from a study of blood T cell repertoires in COVID-19 (dated by TCRdb to 2020 to 2022). At the level of the whole study: Collaborator samples came from the United States, Italy and Spain and covered acute and convalescent phases of COVID-19. Where available, HLA class I and class II types were obtained from metadata supplied by the sample provider rather than from assay-based typing. Deeply sampled blood TCRbeta repertoires from subjects exposed to, actively infected with, or recovered from COVID-19 were included in the dataset. A de-identified subject ID, COVID-19 status, age in years and sex were almost always included in the sample metadata. The material from the prospective study consisted of cDNA or gDNA derived from T cells, B-cell-depleted T cells, or PBMCs. A freely available public database, intended as a resource for researchers studying the immune response to SARS-CoV-2, is where the repertoires were released. Samples came from the ongoing ImmuneRACE study (first 160 participants) plus 1,254 subjects from 6 global collaborators.

Paper-wide results and their limitations: Clinical and demographic metadata were provided uncurated, with the amount varying by source and participant.

Looking up the germline V gene (reference sequence) yields CDR1 SGHNT and CDR2 YYREEE. Including the terminal cysteine and phenylalanine, the CDR3 comprises 13 residues. The only DNA kept is the CDR3, 39 bases in frame from the first base. Deletion took 1 base off V and 8 bases off J, with a span of 9 bases between the germline ends. TCRbeta CDR3 regions were amplified from genomic DNA by means of the immunoSEQ Assay, a bias-controlled multiplex PCR. Processing in the source paper ran as follows. The number of nucleated cells in each sample was estimated from the amplification of reference gene primers within the assay. To quantify the absolute abundance of each unique TCRbeta CDR3 rearrangement, sequence reads were collapsed and filtered. For each sample, productive Simpson clonality was calculated by taking the square root of Simpson's diversity index across productive rearrangements. Held by TCRdb, this immuneACCESS table contains in-frame sequences only and omits some clones. Under half of the omission traces to an unresolved V gene where checked; the cause of the rest is unknown. The V and J calls and clone size are taken from that table; D and trimming were inferred from the DNA. This sample comprises roughly 330,000 clones, approximately 87% of them detected only once. Together, the top ten hold under 5.5% of the sample.

The sequence came from a woman in her twenties or thirties who had recovered from COVID-19. The chain uses TRBV5-4 and TRBJ1-4, with no confidently assigned D gene. The sequencing sample was made of PBMCs or T cells enriched from blood (not recorded which). The CDR3 in this case is CASSLSAAEKLFF. The DNA sequence reads TGTGCCAGCAGCTTGTCCGCGGCGGAAAAACTGTTTTTT.